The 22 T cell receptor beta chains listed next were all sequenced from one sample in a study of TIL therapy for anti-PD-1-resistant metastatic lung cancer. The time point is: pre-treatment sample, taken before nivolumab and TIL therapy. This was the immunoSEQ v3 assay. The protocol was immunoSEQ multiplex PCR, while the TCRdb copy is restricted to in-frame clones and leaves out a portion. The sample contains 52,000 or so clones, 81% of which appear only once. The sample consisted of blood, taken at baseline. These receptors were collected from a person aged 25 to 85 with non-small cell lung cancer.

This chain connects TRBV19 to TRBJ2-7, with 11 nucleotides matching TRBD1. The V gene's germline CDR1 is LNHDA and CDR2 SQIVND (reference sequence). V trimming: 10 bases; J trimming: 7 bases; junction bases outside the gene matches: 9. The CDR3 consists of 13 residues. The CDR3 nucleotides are TGTGCCACCCGGACAGGGGGCGGGCATGAGCAGTACTTC. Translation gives CATRTGGGHEQYF.

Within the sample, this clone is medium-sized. CDR3 protein: CASSLTGATITDTQYF. As DNA, the CDR3 is TGTGCCAGCAGCCTTACCGGGGCCACTATTACAGATACGCAGTATTTT. The chain employs TRBV7-3 and TRBJ2-3; the D gene could be TRBD1 or TRBD2 (5 bases each). V was trimmed by 5 bases and J by 3 bases, leaving 18 bases between them. This CDR3 has 16 residues. Germline CDR1 reads SGHTA; CDR2 reads FQGTGA.

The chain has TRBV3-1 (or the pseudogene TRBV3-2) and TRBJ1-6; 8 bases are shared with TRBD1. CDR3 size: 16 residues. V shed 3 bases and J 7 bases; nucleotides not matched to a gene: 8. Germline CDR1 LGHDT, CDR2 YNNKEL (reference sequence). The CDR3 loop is CASSQGYRGINSPLHF. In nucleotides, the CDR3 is TGTGCCAGCAGCCAGGGGTACAGGGGGATAAATTCACCCCTCCACTTT.

Here the CDR3 DNA reads TGCGCCAGCAGCCAAGTATCGAGGGGCAATCAGCCCCAGCATTTT. It yields the protein CASSQVSRGNQPQHF. The chain carries TRBV4-1 and TRBJ1-5; D remains ambiguous. The CDR3 runs to 15 residues. CDR1 is MGHRA and CDR2 is YSYEKL in the germline V gene. The V end was cut by 1 base, the J end by 2 bases, with 9 bases between.

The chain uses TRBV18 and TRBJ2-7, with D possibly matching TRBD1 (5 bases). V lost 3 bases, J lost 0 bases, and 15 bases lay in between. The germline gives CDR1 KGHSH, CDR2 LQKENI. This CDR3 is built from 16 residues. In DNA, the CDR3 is TGTGCCAGCTCACCGATGGTACAGGAATTCTCCTACGAGCAGTACTTC. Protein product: CASSPMVQEFSYEQYF.

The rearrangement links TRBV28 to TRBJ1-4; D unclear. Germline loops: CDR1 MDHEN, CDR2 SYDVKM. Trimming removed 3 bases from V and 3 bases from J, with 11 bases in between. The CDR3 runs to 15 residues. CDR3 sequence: CASSFWERANEKLFF. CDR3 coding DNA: TGTGCCAGCAGTTTCTGGGAGAGGGCTAATGAAAAACTGTTTTTT.

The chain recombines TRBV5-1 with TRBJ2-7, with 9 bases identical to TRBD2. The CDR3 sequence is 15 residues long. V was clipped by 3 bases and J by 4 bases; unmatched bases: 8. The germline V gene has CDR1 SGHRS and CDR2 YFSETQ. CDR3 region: CASSSGPGLAYEQYF. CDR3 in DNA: TGCGCCAGCAGCTCAGGGCCGGGACTAGCATACGAGCAGTACTTC.

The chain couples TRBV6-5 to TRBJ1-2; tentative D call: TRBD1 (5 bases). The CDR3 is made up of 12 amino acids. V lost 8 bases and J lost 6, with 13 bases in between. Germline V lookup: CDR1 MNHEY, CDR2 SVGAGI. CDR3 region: CASREGLHGYTF. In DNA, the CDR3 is TGTGCCAGCCGCGAGGGGTTACATGGCTACACCTTC.

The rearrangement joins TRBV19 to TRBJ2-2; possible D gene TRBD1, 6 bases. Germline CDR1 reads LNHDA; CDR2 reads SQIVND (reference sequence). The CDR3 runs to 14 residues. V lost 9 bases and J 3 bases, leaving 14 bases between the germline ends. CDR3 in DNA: TGTGCCAGCAGGGGTTACTATGACACCGGGGAGCTGTTTTTT. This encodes CASRGYYDTGELFF.

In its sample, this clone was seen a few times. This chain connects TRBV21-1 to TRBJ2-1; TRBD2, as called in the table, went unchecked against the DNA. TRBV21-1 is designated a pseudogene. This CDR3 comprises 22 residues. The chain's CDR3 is CASSIRDRRLAGAKPSYNEQFF. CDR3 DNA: TGTGCCAGCAGCATCCGGGACAGGAGACTAGCGGGAGCAAAACCTTCCTACAATGAGCAGTTCTTC.

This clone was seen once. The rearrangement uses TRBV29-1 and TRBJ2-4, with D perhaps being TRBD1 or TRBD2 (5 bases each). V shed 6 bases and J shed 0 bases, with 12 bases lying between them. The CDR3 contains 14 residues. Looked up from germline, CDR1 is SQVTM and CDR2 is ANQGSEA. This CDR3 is CSVKGSLAKNIQYF. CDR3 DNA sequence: TGCAGCGTCAAGGGGAGCCTAGCCAAAAACATTCAGTACTTC.

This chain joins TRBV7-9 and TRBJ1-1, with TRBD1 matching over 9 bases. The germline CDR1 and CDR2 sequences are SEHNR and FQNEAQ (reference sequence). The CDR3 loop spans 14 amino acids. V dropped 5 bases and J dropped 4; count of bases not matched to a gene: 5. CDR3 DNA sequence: TGTGCCAGCAGCGCCGGACAGGGGAGCACTGAAGCTTTCTTT. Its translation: CASSAGQGSTEAFF.

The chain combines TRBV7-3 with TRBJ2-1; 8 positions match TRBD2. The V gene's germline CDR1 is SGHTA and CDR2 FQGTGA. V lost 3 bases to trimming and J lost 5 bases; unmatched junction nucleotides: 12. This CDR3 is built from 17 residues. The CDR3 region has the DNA TGTGCCAGCAGCTTTGCAGGTGCTCCGGGAGGGGACAATGAGCAGTTCTTC. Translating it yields CASSFAGAPGGDNEQFF.

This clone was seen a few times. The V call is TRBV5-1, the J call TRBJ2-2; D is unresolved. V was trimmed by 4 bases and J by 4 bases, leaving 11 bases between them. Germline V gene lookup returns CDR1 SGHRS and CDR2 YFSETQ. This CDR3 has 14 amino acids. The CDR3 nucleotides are TGCGCCAGCAGCCTCCATGGTGGCACCGGGGAGCTGTTTTTT. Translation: CASSLHGGTGELFF.

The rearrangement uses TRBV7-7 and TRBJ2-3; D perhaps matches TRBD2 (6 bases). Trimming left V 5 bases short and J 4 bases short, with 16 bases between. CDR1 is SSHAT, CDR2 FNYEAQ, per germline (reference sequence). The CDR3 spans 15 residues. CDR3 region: CASSEGTRGADTQYF. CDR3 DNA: TGTGCCAGCAGCGAGGGGACTCGAGGCGCAGATACGCAGTATTTT.

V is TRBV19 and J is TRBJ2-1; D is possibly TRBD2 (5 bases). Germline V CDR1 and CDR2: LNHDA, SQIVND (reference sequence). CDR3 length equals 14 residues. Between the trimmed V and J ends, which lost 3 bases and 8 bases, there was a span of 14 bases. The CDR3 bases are TGTGCCAGTAGTATTCGCGGACTGGACGATGAGCAGTTCTTC. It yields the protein CASSIRGLDDEQFF.

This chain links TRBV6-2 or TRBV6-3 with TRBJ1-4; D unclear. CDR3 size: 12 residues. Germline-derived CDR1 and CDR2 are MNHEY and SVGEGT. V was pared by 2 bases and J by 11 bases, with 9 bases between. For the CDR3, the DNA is TGTGCCAGCAGTTACCCCCCTGAGAAACTGTTTTTT. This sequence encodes CASSYPPEKLFF.

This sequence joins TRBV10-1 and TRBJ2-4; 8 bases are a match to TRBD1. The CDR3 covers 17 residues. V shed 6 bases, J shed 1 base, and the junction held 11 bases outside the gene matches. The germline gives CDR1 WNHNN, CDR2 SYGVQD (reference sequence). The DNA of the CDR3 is TGCGCCAGCAGGACAGGGGTCAGGGCACGGGCCAAAAACATTCAGTACTTC. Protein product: CASRTGVRARAKNIQYF.

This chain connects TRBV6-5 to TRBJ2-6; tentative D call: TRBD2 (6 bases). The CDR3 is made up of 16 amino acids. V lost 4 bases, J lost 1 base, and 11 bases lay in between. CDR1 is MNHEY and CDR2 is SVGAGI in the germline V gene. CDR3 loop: CASSLSGVSGANVLTF. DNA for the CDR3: TGTGCCAGCAGTTTGTCGGGGGTTTCTGGGGCCAACGTCCTGACTTTC.

As DNA, the CDR3 is TGTGCCAGCAGTCTAACACTAGGAACCGGGGAGCTGTTTTTT. Residues: CASSLTLGTGELFF. V and J are TRBV28 and TRBJ2-2, with D tentatively TRBD2 (5 bases). This CDR3 is built from 14 residues. Trimming removed 5 bases from V and 5 bases from J, with 12 bases in between. The germline V gene encodes CDR1 MDHEN and CDR2 SYDVKM.

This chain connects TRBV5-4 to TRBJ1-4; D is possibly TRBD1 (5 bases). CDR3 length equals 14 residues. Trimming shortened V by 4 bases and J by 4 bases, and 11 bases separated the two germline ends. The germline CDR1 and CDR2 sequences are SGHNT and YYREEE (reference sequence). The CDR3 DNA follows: TGTGCCAGCAGCCGGGGGAGAGATAATGAAAAACTGTTTTTT. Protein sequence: CASSRGRDNEKLFF.

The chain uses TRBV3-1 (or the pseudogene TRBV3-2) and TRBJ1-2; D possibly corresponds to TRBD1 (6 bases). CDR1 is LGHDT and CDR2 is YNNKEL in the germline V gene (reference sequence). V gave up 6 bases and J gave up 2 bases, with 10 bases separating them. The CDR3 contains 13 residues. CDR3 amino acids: CASRQGKNYGYTF. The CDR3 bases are TGTGCCAGCAGGCAGGGGAAAAACTATGGCTACACCTTC.